This is a list of T cell receptor beta chains from one sample in a study of OX40 agonist ivuxolimab in advanced cancers. The method was immunoSEQ multiplex PCR; TCRdb's version includes in-frame clones alone and lacks a portion of them. The data contain fewer than 30,000 clones, around 85% of them singletons. The source material was CD4+ or CD8+ T cells sorted from blood, sampled in a trial of the OX40 agonist ivuxolimab. These receptors were collected from an adult with an advanced solid tumor such as melanoma, head and neck, liver or kidney cancer. The conserved cysteine and the conserved F or W are not part of the CDR3 here. A D gene is named only where the DNA matches it firmly.

CDR3 protein: ASSLEKGSVDEQY; J gene: TRBJ2-7; V gene: TRBV5-1; D gene: NA
CDR3 protein: ASSFSTYYNSPLH; J gene: TRBJ1-6; V gene: TRBV27; D gene: NA
CDR3 protein: SARVPGNTIY; J gene: TRBJ1-3; V gene: TRBV29-1; D gene: NA
CDR3 protein: ASSIAALPIDEQF; J gene: TRBJ2-1; V gene: TRBV19; D gene: NA
CDR3 protein: ASKADREGNQPQH; J gene: TRBJ1-5; V gene: TRBV19; D gene: TRBD1
CDR3 protein: ATSSVTDYVGYGYT; J gene: TRBJ1-2; V gene: TRBV15; D gene: NA
CDR3 protein: ASSQGRGLNSNQPQH; J gene: TRBJ1-5; V gene: TRBV4-1; D gene: NA
CDR3 protein: ASSQEGGSRQGHSYEQY; J gene: TRBJ2-7; V gene: TRBV4-1; D gene: NA
CDR3 protein: ASSHTQRGPRGHSTDTQY; J gene: TRBJ2-3; V gene: TRBV9; D gene: NA
CDR3 protein: ASSYDRGPIGELF; J gene: TRBJ2-2; V gene: TRBV28; D gene: TRBD1
CDR3 protein: SVEGEATNRGKETQY; J gene: TRBJ2-5; V gene: TRBV29-1; D gene: TRBD1
CDR3 protein: ASSLAGASYNEQF; J gene: TRBJ2-1; V gene: TRBV7-9; D gene: NA
CDR3 protein: ASSLTESSYEQY; J gene: TRBJ2-7; V gene: TRBV5-6; D gene: NA
CDR3 protein: ASGAGIQETQY; J gene: TRBJ2-5; V gene: TRBV6-1; D gene: NA
CDR3 protein: ASRKITGGGLDTEAF; J gene: TRBJ1-1; V gene: TRBV27; D gene: TRBD1
CDR3 protein: ASSLVGTGALSSYNSPLH; J gene: TRBJ1-6; V gene: TRBV5-1; D gene: TRBD1
CDR3 protein: ASSEGQENTEAF; J gene: TRBJ1-1; V gene: TRBV6-1; D gene: NA
CDR3 protein: ASSSWVFAEAF; J gene: TRBJ1-1; V gene: TRBV25-1; D gene: NA
CDR3 protein: ASSALPRDVAF; J gene: TRBJ1-1; V gene: TRBV9; D gene: NA
CDR3 protein: ASSSGLGSGNTIY; J gene: TRBJ1-3; V gene: TRBV7-8; D gene: NA
CDR3 protein: ASSPRGTEAF; J gene: TRBJ1-1; V gene: TRBV28; D gene: NA
CDR3 protein: ASSSPGQGGSPLH; J gene: TRBJ1-6; V gene: TRBV5-4; D gene: TRBD1
CDR3 protein: ASSGGTKTTEAF; J gene: TRBJ1-1; V gene: TRBV19; D gene: NA
CDR3 protein: ARSLGTDSGNTIY; J gene: TRBJ1-3; V gene: TRBV5-3; D gene: NA
CDR3 protein: ASSDRGQGLSEKLF; J gene: TRBJ1-4; V gene: TRBV11-3; D gene: TRBD1
CDR3 protein: ASFGGNYGYT; J gene: TRBJ1-2; V gene: TRBV6-1; D gene: NA
CDR3 protein: ASSVSSGGGETQY; J gene: TRBJ2-5; V gene: TRBV9; D gene: TRBD2